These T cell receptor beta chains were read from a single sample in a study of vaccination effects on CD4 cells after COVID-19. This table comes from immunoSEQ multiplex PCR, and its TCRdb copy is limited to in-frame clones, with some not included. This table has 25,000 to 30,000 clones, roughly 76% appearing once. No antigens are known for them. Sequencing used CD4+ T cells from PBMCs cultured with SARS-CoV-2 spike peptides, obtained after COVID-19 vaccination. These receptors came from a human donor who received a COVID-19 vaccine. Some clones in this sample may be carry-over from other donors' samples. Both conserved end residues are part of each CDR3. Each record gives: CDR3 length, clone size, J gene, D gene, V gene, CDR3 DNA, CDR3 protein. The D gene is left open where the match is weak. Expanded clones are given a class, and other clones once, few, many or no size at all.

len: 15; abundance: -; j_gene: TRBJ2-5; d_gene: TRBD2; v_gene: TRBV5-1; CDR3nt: TGCGCCAGCAGCACCCAGGGCGGGGGGCAAGAGACCCAGTACTTC; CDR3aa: CASSTQGGGQETQYF
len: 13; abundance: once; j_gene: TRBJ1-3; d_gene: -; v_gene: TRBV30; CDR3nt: TGTGCCTGGACAGGCTACTCTGGAAACACCATATATTTT; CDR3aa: CAWTGYSGNTIYF
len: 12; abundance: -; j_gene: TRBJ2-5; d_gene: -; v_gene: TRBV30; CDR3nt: TGTGCCTGGAGTGTAGGCGGGGAGACCCAGTACTTC; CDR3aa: CAWSVGGETQYF
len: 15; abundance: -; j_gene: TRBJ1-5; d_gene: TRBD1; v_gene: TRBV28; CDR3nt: TGTGCCAGCAGAAAGGACAGGCTAAGCAATCAGCCCCAGCATTTT; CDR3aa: CASRKDRLSNQPQHF
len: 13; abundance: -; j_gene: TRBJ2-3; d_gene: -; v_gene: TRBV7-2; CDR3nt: TGTGCCAGCAGCTTCACGGGATTTAGTACGCAGTATTTT; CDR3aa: CASSFTGFSTQYF
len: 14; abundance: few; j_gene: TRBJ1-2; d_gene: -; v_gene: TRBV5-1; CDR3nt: TGCGCCAGTGCAAGGGAGGGTGGCAACTATGGCTACACCTTC; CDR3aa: CASAREGGNYGYTF
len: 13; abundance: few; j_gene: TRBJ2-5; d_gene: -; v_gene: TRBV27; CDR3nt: TGTGCCAGCCGAGGTTGGCAGCAAGAGACCCAGTACTTC; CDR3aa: CASRGWQQETQYF
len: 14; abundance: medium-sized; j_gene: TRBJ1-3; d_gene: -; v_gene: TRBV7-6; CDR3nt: TGTGCCAGCAGCTTAGTTAGCTCTGGAAACACCATATATTTT; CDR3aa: CASSLVSSGNTIYF
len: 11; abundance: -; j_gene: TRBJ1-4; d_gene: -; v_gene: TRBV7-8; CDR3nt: TGTGCCAGCAGTTTCAATGAAAAACTGTTTTTT; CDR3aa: CASSFNEKLFF
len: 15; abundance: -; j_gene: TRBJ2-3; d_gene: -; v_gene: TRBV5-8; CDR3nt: TGTGCCAGCCCGGAGTTTTTCACTAGCACAGATACGCAGTATTTT; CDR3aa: CASPEFFTSTDTQYF
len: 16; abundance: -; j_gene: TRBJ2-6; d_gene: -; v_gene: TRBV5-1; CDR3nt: TGCGCCAGCAGCTTGGCCGGCAGGGCAGGGGCCAACGTCCTGACTTTC; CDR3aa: CASSLAGRAGANVLTF
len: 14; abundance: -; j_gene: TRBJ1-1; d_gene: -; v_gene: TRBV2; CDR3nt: TGTGCCAGCAGGAGAGACGGGGGGAACACTGAAGCTTTCTTT; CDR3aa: CASRRDGGNTEAFF
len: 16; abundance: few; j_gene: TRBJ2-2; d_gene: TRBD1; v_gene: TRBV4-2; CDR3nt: TGTGCCAGCAGCCAACCGGGACAGGGCCCCACCGGGGAGCTGTTTTTT; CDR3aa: CASSQPGQGPTGELFF
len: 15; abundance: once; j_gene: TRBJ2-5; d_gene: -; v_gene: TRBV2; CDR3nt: TGTGCCAGCAGCTCCATTTACCGGAACCAAGAGACCCAGTACTTC; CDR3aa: CASSSIYRNQETQYF
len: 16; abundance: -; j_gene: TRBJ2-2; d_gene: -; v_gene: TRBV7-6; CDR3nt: TGTGCCAGCAGCCCCCAGAGCAGGGCGAACACCGGGGAGCTGTTTTTT; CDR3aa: CASSPQSRANTGELFF
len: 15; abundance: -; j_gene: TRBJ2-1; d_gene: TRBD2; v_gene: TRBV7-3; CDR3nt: TGTGCCAGCAGCTTATTCAGCGGGGACTACAATGAGCAGTTCTTC; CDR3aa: CASSLFSGDYNEQFF
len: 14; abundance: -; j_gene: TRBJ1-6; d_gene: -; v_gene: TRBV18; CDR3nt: TGTGCCAGCTCACCCTCGCGCGGTCGTTCACCCCTCCACTTT; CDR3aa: CASSPSRGRSPLHF
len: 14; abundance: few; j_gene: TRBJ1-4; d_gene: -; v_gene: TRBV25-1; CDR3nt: TGTGCCAGCAGTGAATACGGGGGGGGCGAAAAACTGTTTTTT; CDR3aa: CASSEYGGGEKLFF
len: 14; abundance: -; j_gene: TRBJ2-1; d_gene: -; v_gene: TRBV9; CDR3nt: TGTGCCAGCAGCGCCGTAGGAAAGGGGAATGAGCAGTTCTTC; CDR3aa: CASSAVGKGNEQFF
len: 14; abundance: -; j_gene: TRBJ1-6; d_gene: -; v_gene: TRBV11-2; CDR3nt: TGTGCCAGCAGCTTAGTAGACAGGACTTCACCCCTCCACTTT; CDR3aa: CASSLVDRTSPLHF
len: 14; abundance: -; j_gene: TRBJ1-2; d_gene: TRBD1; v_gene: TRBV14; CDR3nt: TGTGCCAGCAGCCAACAGGACAGGATCGGCGGCTACACCTTC; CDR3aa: CASSQQDRIGGYTF
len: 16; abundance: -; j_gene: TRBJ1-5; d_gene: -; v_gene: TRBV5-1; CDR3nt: TGCGCCAGCAGCTTGGGCTCAGGAAATAGCAATCAGCCCCAGCATTTT; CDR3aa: CASSLGSGNSNQPQHF